The 24 T cell receptor beta chains given below trace back to one sample, sequenced in a study of OX40 agonist ivuxolimab in advanced cancers. Generated by immunoSEQ multiplex PCR, the TCRdb table keeps only in-frame clones and is missing some. The sample carries roughly 53,000 clones, about 88% recorded once. Sample: CD4+ or CD8+ T cells sorted from blood, taken in a trial of the OX40 agonist ivuxolimab. All receptors come from an adult with an advanced solid tumor such as melanoma, head and neck, liver or kidney cancer.

V gene TRBV7-9 combines with J gene TRBJ2-5, with 13 bases fitting TRBD2. V was pared by 2 bases and J by 4 bases, with 4 bases of the junction left unmatched. The V gene's germline CDR1 is SEHNR and CDR2 FQNEAQ (reference sequence). This CDR3 is 16 amino acids long. The CDR3 sequence is CASSLWTSGSGETQYF. CDR3 DNA sequence: TGTGCCAGCAGCTTATGGACTAGCGGGAGCGGAGAGACCCAGTACTTC.

The chain carries TRBV7-2 and TRBJ1-3, with D unresolved. Per the germline V gene, CDR1 is SGHTA and CDR2 is FQGNSA. Trimming shortened V by 3 bases and J by 0 bases, and 6 bases separated the two germline ends. The CDR3 spans 14 residues. The CDR3 sequence: CASSLSSSGNTIYF. The CDR3 bases are TGTGCCAGCAGCTTGTCGAGCTCTGGAAACACCATATATTTT. The full variable domain, rest sourced from reference TRBV7-2 and TRBJ1-3, is GAGVSQSPSNKVTEKGKDVELRCDPISGHTALYWYRQSLGQGLEFLIYFQGNSAPDKSGLPSDRFSAERTGGSVSTLTIQRTQQEDSAVYLCASSLSSSGNTIYFGEGSWLTVV.

For this clone: Its ends do not fully match the called genes, so a read error is possible. The chain carries TRBV30 and TRBJ2-4, with D possibly TRBD1 on 6 matching bases. The germline V gene has CDR1 GTSNPN and CDR2 SVGIG (reference sequence). The CDR3 has 12 residues. CDR3: CAWSVHGVHRDF. CDR3 nucleotide sequence: TGTGCCTGGAGTGTACATGGGGTCCACAGGGACTTC.

This clone is a singleton in its sample. The chain is built from TRBV14 and TRBJ1-3; possible D gene TRBD1, 6 bases. V lost 5 bases and J 0 bases, leaving 11 bases between the germline ends. Per the germline V gene, CDR1 is SGHDN and CDR2 is FVKESK. CDR3 length equals 15 residues. In DNA form, the CDR3 reads TGTGCCAGCAGCAAGGACAGCAGCTCTGGAAACACCATATATTTT. Its translation is CASSKDSSSGNTIYF.

A single count supports this clone. The gene calls are TRBV6-1 and TRBJ2-7; 9 positions agree with TRBD2. Germline-derived CDR1 and CDR2 are MNHNS and SASEGT. Trimming at V came to 6 bases and at J to 0 bases, leaving 6 bases not matched to a gene. The CDR3 has 15 residues. CDR3 in amino acids: CASRTPSGNSYEQYF. CDR3 nucleotide sequence: TGTGCCAGCAGAACTCCTAGCGGGAACTCCTACGAGCAGTACTTC.

The V and J genes are TRBV9 and TRBJ2-1; the D gene is possibly TRBD1 (6 bases). The germline V and J ends were trimmed by 0 bases and 0 bases, with 10 bases remaining between them. Germline V gene data show CDR1 as SGDLS and CDR2 as YYNGEE. This CDR3 has 16 residues. The CDR3 DNA sequence: TGTGCCAGCAGCGTAGCCGGGACACTCTCCTACAATGAGCAGTTCTTC. Translated: CASSVAGTLSYNEQFF.

The V gene is TRBV5-4, the J gene TRBJ2-5; the match to TRBD2 covers 9 bases. The germline V gene encodes CDR1 SGHNT and CDR2 YYREEE (reference sequence). This CDR3 has 16 residues. The V and J ends lost 0 bases and 6 bases, in that order; junction bases with no gene match: 9. CDR3 residues: CASSLDRREGAQTQYF. The DNA for the CDR3 is TGTGCCAGCAGCTTGGATCGGCGGGAGGGGGCCCAGACCCAGTACTTC.

V and J are TRBV14 and TRBJ1-1, with a possible D match to TRBD1 (5 bases). This CDR3 is built from 13 residues. The ends were cut back, 5 bases at V and 1 base at J, with 8 bases in the middle. CDR1 is SGHDN, CDR2 FVKESK, per germline. CDR3 amino acids: CASSSDRNTEAFF. The DNA for the CDR3 is TGTGCCAGCAGCTCAGACAGGAACACTGAAGCTTTCTTT.

This chain uses TRBV23-1 with TRBJ1-5; maybe TRBD1 (5 bases). TRBV23-1 is marked as an open reading frame, function uncertain. The CDR3 is made up of 18 amino acids. V was shortened by 4 bases and J by 0 bases, with 19 bases between the two germline ends. The DNA for the CDR3 is TGCGCCAGCAGTCTCCTCCGGGACCCCCTATATAGCAATCAGCCCCAGCATTTT. Protein: CASSLLRDPLYSNQPQHF.

This chain links TRBV18 with TRBJ1-2; D unresolved. Trimming removed 6 bases from V and 4 bases from J, with 18 bases in between. Germline CDR1 and CDR2: KGHSH and LQKENI. This CDR3 is 15 amino acids long. CDR3 sequence: CASSRREAPFYGYTF. For the CDR3, the DNA is TGTGCCAGCTCCCGAAGGGAGGCTCCCTTCTATGGCTACACCTTC. The full variable domain, completed using reference TRBV18 and TRBJ1-2, is NAGVMQNPRHLVRRRGQEARLRCSPMKGHSHVYWYRQLPEEGLKFMVYLQKENIIDESGMPKERFSAEFPKEGPSILRIQQVVRGDSAAYFCASSRREAPFYGYTFGSGTRLTVV.

The V gene is TRBV21-1, the J gene TRBJ1-5; the DNA was not compared with TRBD1, the D call given in the table. TRBV21-1 is reported as a pseudogene. The CDR3 has 14 amino acids. The CDR3 bases are TGTGCCAGCCCTGCGAGGACAGGCGATGTCCCCCAGCATTTT. Translated: CASPARTGDVPQHF.

This chain links TRBV11-1 with TRBJ1-1; D unresolved. Germline-derived CDR1 and CDR2 are SGHAT and FQDESV (reference sequence). The CDR3 covers 13 residues. The V gene lost 1 base and the J gene lost 2 bases, with 5 bases spanning the gap. CDR3 in amino acids: CASSLGGNTEAFF. The DNA of the CDR3 is TGTGCCAGCAGCTTAGGTGGAAACACTGAAGCTTTCTTT. The whole variable domain, remainder taken from reference TRBV11-1 and TRBJ1-1, is EAEVAQSPRYKITEKSQAVAFWCDPISGHATLYWYRQILGQGPELLVQFQDESVVDDSQLPKDRFSAERLKGVDSTLKIQPAELGDSAMYLCASSLGGNTEAFFGQGTRLTVV.

The chain joins TRBV30 to TRBJ1-6, with a tentative D call TRBD1 (5 bases). Looked up from germline, CDR1 is GTSNPN and CDR2 is SVGIG (reference sequence). This CDR3 is built from 15 residues. V lost 0 bases and J lost 7, with 13 bases in between. CDR3 sequence reads: CAWSVRAGSNSPLHF. In DNA form, the CDR3 reads TGTGCCTGGAGTGTACGGGCAGGGTCCAATTCACCCCTCCACTTT.

The V and J genes are TRBV11-3 and TRBJ2-2, with D possibly matching TRBD1 (6 bases). The CDR3 consists of 16 residues. Trimming stripped 5 bases from V and 5 bases from J, with 18 bases between. Germline V gene sequence: CDR1 SGHNT, CDR2 YENEEA. The CDR3 DNA reads as TGTGCCAGCAGCCTAGGGGGAAGGGTGAAAACCGGGGAGCTGTTTTTT. It yields the protein CASSLGGRVKTGELFF.

This chain connects TRBV7-8 to TRBJ2-2; D call uncertain. With 7 bases removed from V and 1 base from J, the gap between germline ends came to 16 bases. CDR1 is SGHVS and CDR2 is FQNEAQ in the germline V gene. The length of the CDR3 is 16 residues. The CDR3 DNA reads TGTGCCAGCAAATCGTCAGTACCATTGAACACCGGGGAGCTGTTTTTT. Encoded protein: CASKSSVPLNTGELFF.

In its sample, this clone was seen a few times. The chain employs TRBV9 and TRBJ1-2; no clear D. Looked up from germline, CDR1 is SGDLS and CDR2 is YYNGEE. The CDR3 extends over 14 amino acids. Trimming stripped 5 bases from V and 8 bases from J, with 19 bases between. The CDR3 loop reads CASRLSPGSGGYTF. CDR3 bases: TGTGCCAGCAGACTCTCCCCGGGGTCGGGAGGCTACACCTTC.

V usage is TRBV7-6 and J usage is TRBJ1-1, with TRBD1 matching 8 bases. The CDR3 is 14 residues long. Germline trimming cut 1 base from V and 4 bases from J; bases unmatched to any gene: 2. From germline, CDR1 is SGHVS and CDR2 FNYEAQ. CDR3 DNA sequence: TGTGCCAGCAGCTTAGGGACAGGGAGCACTGAAGCTTTCTTT. This sequence encodes CASSLGTGSTEAFF.

The J gene is TRBJ1-5, the V gene TRBV5-1; D may be TRBD1 (6 bases). The CDR3 covers 15 residues. Germline V gene data show CDR1 as SGHRS and CDR2 as YFSETQ. Trimming cost V 3 bases and J 1 base, with 11 bases left between them. CDR3 protein: CASSWGPESNQPQHF. The CDR3 DNA is TGCGCCAGCAGCTGGGGGCCGGAGAGCAATCAGCCCCAGCATTTT.

The chain combines TRBV5-6 with TRBJ1-2; D is perhaps TRBD1 (5 bases). CDR1 is SGHDT, CDR2 YYEEEE, per germline. Between the trimmed V and J ends, which lost 0 bases and 2 bases, there was a span of 11 bases. This CDR3 is built from 15 residues. The chain's CDR3 is CASSLDPGSNYGYTF. The CDR3 bases are TGTGCCAGCAGCTTGGATCCAGGGTCCAACTATGGCTACACCTTC. Full variable domain (remainder filled in from reference TRBV5-6 and TRBJ1-2): DAGVTQSPTHLIKTRGQQVTLRCSPKSGHDTVSWYQQALGQGPQFIFQYYEEEERQRGNFPDRFSGHQFPNYSSELNVNALLLGDSALYLCASSLDPGSNYGYTFGSGTRLTVV.

The V and J genes are TRBV5-1 and TRBJ2-1; TRBD2 agrees at 8 bases. The CDR3 runs to 16 residues. The germline gives CDR1 SGHRS, CDR2 YFSETQ. Germline trimming cut 1 base from V and 7 bases from J; bases unmatched to any gene: 10. CDR3 sequence (DNA): TGCGCCAGCAGCTTGTATTCAGCGGGAGTTGGAAATGAGCAGTTCTTC. It encodes CASSLYSAGVGNEQFF.

This clone appeared a few times. The genes are TRBV6-5 and TRBJ1-5; D is unclear. The CDR3 length is 12 residues. The ends were cut back, 8 bases at V and 3 bases at J, with 8 bases in the middle. Germline CDR1 and CDR2: MNHEY and SVGAGI. The DNA for the CDR3 is TGTGCCAGCTTAGGGATCAATCAGCCCCAGCATTTT. Translation gives CASLGINQPQHF.

DNA for the CDR3: TGTGCCTGGAGTGTACCAACAGATTATTTCACAGATACGCAGTATTTT. It translates to CAWSVPTDYFTDTQYF. The genes are TRBV30 and TRBJ2-3, with unresolved D. CDR3 length equals 16 residues. The germline gives CDR1 GTSNPN, CDR2 SVGIG (reference sequence). V was trimmed by 0 bases and J by 2 bases, leaving 15 bases between them.

V is TRBV19 and J is TRBJ2-7; a possible D gene is TRBD1 (5 bases). CDR3 length equals 13 residues. V was cut by 3 bases and J by 4 bases, with 10 bases left in between. CDR1 is LNHDA and CDR2 is SQIVND in the germline V gene (reference sequence). The CDR3 is CASSIGRAYEQYF. CDR3 DNA: TGTGCCAGTAGTATCGGCAGGGCTTACGAGCAGTACTTC.

J is TRBJ2-1 and V is TRBV6-5; possible D gene TRBD2, 6 bases. With 4 bases removed from V and 6 bases from J, the gap between germline ends came to 13 bases. CDR3 size: 14 residues. Germline V gives CDR1 MNHEY, CDR2 SVGAGI. CDR3 DNA sequence: TGTGCCAGCAGTTTAGTCGGGGGACTCAATGAGCAGTTCTTC. This translates into CASSLVGGLNEQFF.